This T cell receptor beta chain was sequenced in a study of identical twins. Study-wide findings and caveats: Within monozygotic twins, out-of-frame TCR alpha sharing was underestimated by the models. Carriage of fewer insertions was seen in abundant cord blood beta clonotypes, whereas memory repertoires showed none. There is a chance that invariant MAIT and iNKT cells partially muddied zero-insertion analyses.

It was template switching that added a universal primer site, and there were unique molecular identifiers on the cDNA. TCRdb fed the 5' RACE reads into MiXCR, producing one record per CDR3 protein. The sample yields approximately 500,000 distinct CDR3 sequences, over 12% seen once. This clonotype was detected ten times or more. Its antigen is not identified. The CDR3 spans 15 residues. CDR1 and CDR2 (germline): SEHNR, FQNEAQ (reference sequence). V dropped 4 bases and J dropped 6 bases, with 19 bases sitting between them. A further study also used this sample, focusing on yellow fever vaccine responses in identical twins.

The sequenced sample consisted of CD4+ T cells sorted from blood. The sequence came from a young woman in good health. The chain joins TRBV7-9 to TRBJ2-7, with D maybe TRBD1 (5 bases). The CDR3 spells CASSSTSGTGSEQYF. The CDR3 DNA sequence: TGTGCCAGCAGCTCTACTTCGGGCACAGGCTCCGAGCAGTACTTC.